Following are 21 T cell receptor beta chains from one sample sequenced in a study of CD8 T cells in ankylosing spondylitis. One entry per CDR3 protein, called by TCRdb with MiXCR from the 5' RACE reads. This sample has 350,000 to 550,000 distinct CDR3 sequences, with roughly a quarter found just once. Overall study results and limits: Ankylosing spondylitis blood seemed to carry a telltale TCR beta motif made of under ten highly homologous variants.

These TCRs are of unknown antigen specificity. Sequenced sample: blood, either unsorted or a sorted T cell fraction (not recorded which). These receptor sequences come from a male donor with ankylosing spondylitis.

This chain joins TRBV27 and TRBJ1-2; 9 bases are a match to TRBD1. The length of the CDR3 is 15 residues. V trimming: 8 bases; J trimming: 7 bases; junction bases outside the gene matches: 14. Germline V gene sequence: CDR1 MNHEY, CDR2 SMNVEV (reference sequence). The CDR3 here is CASRRAGRDRVGYTF. The CDR3 DNA is TGTGCCAGCCGGAGGGCCGGCCGGGACAGGGTTGGCTACACCTTC.

The chain recombines TRBV6-2 or TRBV6-3 with TRBJ2-5, with 9 bases fitting TRBD1. CDR3 length: 11 amino acids. Trimming removed 5 bases from V and 10 bases from J; junction bases left unmatched: 2. Germline V lookup: CDR1 MNHEY, CDR2 SVGEGT. The CDR3 protein is CASSNRGLQYF. The CDR3, as DNA: TGTGCCAGCAGTAACAGGGGGCTCCAGTACTTC.

This clonotype has only one observation. This chain joins TRBV5-1 and TRBJ2-6; perhaps TRBD1 as D (6 bases). This CDR3 spans 16 amino acids. The germline V and J ends were trimmed by 0 bases and 4 bases, with 11 bases remaining between them. Germline V lookup: CDR1 SGHRS, CDR2 YFSETQ. The CDR3 DNA reads as TGCGCCAGCAGCTTGGGACAGGCACACGGGGCCAACGTCCTGACTTTC. Its protein product is CASSLGQAHGANVLTF.

CDR3 in DNA: TGCAGTGCTAGAGTTGGCGGGAGGGCCCACAATGAGCAGTTCTTC. It specifies CSARVGGRAHNEQFF. The chain has TRBV20-1 and TRBJ2-1, with 9 bases fitting TRBD2. Looked up from germline, CDR1 is DFQATT and CDR2 is SNEGSKA (reference sequence). V was clipped by 1 base and J by 5 bases; unmatched bases: 6. The length of the CDR3 is 15 residues.

The chain carries TRBV5-1 and TRBJ2-1; TRBD2 is a possible D gene (5 bases). V was cut by 4 bases and J by 5 bases, with 13 bases left in between. This CDR3 comprises 14 residues. Per the germline V gene, CDR1 is SGHRS and CDR2 is YFSETQ. The DNA for the CDR3 is TGCGCCAGCAGCGTCCAACTAGGGAACAATGAGCAGTTCTTC. As protein: CASSVQLGNNEQFF.

The chain uses TRBV7-2 and TRBJ2-2; 12 nucleotides align to TRBD2. This CDR3 has 20 residues. Germline V gives CDR1 SGHTA, CDR2 FQGNSA. Trimming at V came to 3 bases and at J to 3 bases, leaving 14 bases not matched to a gene. CDR3: CASSFALLAGGPLDTGELFF. CDR3 nucleotide sequence: TGTGCCAGCAGCTTCGCCCTTCTAGCGGGAGGGCCCCTGGACACCGGGGAGCTGTTTTTT.

The sample holds a few counts of this clonotype. This chain links TRBV4-2 with TRBJ2-1; D not resolved. Germline CDR1 is LGHNA and CDR2 is YNFKEQ. The CDR3 runs to 14 residues. V lost 2 bases and J 0 bases, leaving 5 bases between the germline ends. CDR3 coding DNA: TGTGCCAGCAGCCAACAGAGCTCCTACAATGAGCAGTTCTTC. As protein: CASSQQSSYNEQFF.

This clonotype is a singleton in its sample. The J gene is TRBJ1-2, the V gene TRBV10-2; 10 bases align to TRBD1. CDR1 is WSHSY and CDR2 is SAAADI in the germline V gene. The V gene end was trimmed by 0 bases and the J gene end by 3 bases; junction bases not matched to a gene: 1. This CDR3 spans 15 amino acids. CDR3 amino acids: CASSESGTGDYGYTF. The DNA of the CDR3 is TGCGCCAGCAGTGAGTCCGGGACAGGGGACTATGGCTACACCTTC.

This clonotype was counted ten times or more. V is TRBV18 and J is TRBJ2-3; D is perhaps TRBD2 (6 bases). V was trimmed by 0 bases and J by 2 bases, leaving 9 bases between them. Germline CDR1 reads KGHSH; CDR2 reads LQKENI. CDR3 size: 15 residues. DNA for the CDR3: TGTGCCAGCTCACCACCTAGCGGAACCACAGATACGCAGTATTTT. Residues: CASSPPSGTTDTQYF.

This chain connects TRBV7-8 to TRBJ1-2; D gene uncertain. Germline V gene lookup returns CDR1 SGHVS and CDR2 FQNEAQ. V was pared by 1 base and J by 3 bases, with 12 bases between. The CDR3 is 15 amino acids. The CDR3 DNA sequence: TGTGCCAGCAGCTTAGTAGCGTTAGCGGACTATGGCTACACCTTC. Translated: CASSLVALADYGYTF.

The V and J genes are TRBV7-2 and TRBJ2-1, with 8 bases identical to TRBD2. With V trimmed by 1 base and J by 9 bases, 2 bases remained unmatched. CDR1 and CDR2 from the germline V gene are SGHTA and FQGNSA. The CDR3 loop spans 13 amino acids. Here the CDR3 DNA reads TGTGCCAGCAGCTTAGAGGCGGGAGGTGAGCAGTTCTTC. Protein sequence: CASSLEAGGEQFF. The full variable domain, with the rest looked up from reference TRBV7-2 and TRBJ2-1, is GAGVSQSPSNKVTEKGKDVELRCDPISGHTALYWYRQSLGQGLEFLIYFQGNSAPDKSGLPSDRFSAERTGGSVSTLTIQRTQQEDSAVYLCASSLEAGGEQFFGPGTRLTVL.

This sequence joins TRBV29-1 and TRBJ1-2, with D hard to call. This CDR3 spans 11 amino acids. The V end lost 2 bases, the J end lost 4 bases, and 5 bases lay between the germline ends. The germline V gene has CDR1 SQVTM and CDR2 ANQGSEA. The CDR3 DNA reads TGCAGCGTTGAATCCCGCTATGGCTACACCTTC. It yields the protein CSVESRYGYTF. Full variable domain (remainder filled in from reference TRBV29-1 and TRBJ1-2): SAVISQKPSRDICQRGTSLTIQCQVDSQVTMMFWYRQQPGQSLTLIATANQGSEATYESGFVIDKFPISRPNLTFSTLTVSNMSPEDSSIYLCSVESRYGYTFGSGTRLTVV.

V usage is TRBV24-1 and J usage is TRBJ2-2; 10 nucleotides align to TRBD1. The trim removed 0 bases at V and 5 bases at J, leaving 2 bases unmatched. This CDR3 comprises 16 residues. Germline-derived CDR1 and CDR2 are KGHDR and SFDVKD. CDR3 nucleotide sequence: TGTGCCACCAGTGATTTGGACAGGGGGCTTACCGGGGAGCTGTTTTTT. Translated: CATSDLDRGLTGELFF.

This clonotype was counted at least ten times. The chain recombines TRBV28 with TRBJ1-5; the D gene is possibly TRBD1 (5 bases). Germline loops: CDR1 MDHEN, CDR2 SYDVKM. This CDR3 comprises 12 residues. V gave up 4 bases and J gave up 7 bases, with 8 bases separating them. CDR3 sequence: CASSSGHQPQHF. The CDR3 DNA follows: TGTGCCAGCAGTTCCGGACACCAGCCCCAGCATTTT.

This chain joins TRBV27 and TRBJ1-5; TRBD1 might be the D (5 bases). The germline V and J ends were trimmed by 2 bases and 2 bases, with 13 bases remaining between them. The CDR3 is 16 residues long. CDR1 is MNHEY and CDR2 is SMNVEV in the germline V gene (reference sequence). CDR3 in amino acids: CASSLRGGRGNQPQHF. CDR3 coding DNA: TGTGCCAGCAGTTTAAGGGGAGGGAGGGGCAATCAGCCCCAGCATTTT.

This clonotype has only a few counts. The chain employs TRBV9 and TRBJ2-1; 11 bases line up with TRBD2. The V gene's germline CDR1 is SGDLS and CDR2 YYNGEE. CDR3 length equals 14 residues. With 4 bases clipped from V and 8 bases from J, the junction kept 5 bases outside the gene matches. CDR3 nucleotides: TGTGCCAGCAGCTCCCTGACTAGCGGGGATGAGCAGTTCTTC. It codes for CASSSLTSGDEQFF.

This clonotype was detected once. This chain connects TRBV6-6 to TRBJ1-2; D unresolved. With 2 bases removed from V and 4 bases from J, the gap between germline ends came to 8 bases. CDR3 length: 13 residues. CDR1 and CDR2 from the germline V gene are MNHNY and SVGAGI (reference sequence). The CDR3, as DNA: TGTGCCAGCAGTTACGAGGCAGGCTATGGCTACACCTTC. Its protein product is CASSYEAGYGYTF.

This clonotype was seen a few times. CDR3 bases: TGTGCCAGCAGTTTGCGGGAGCTCACCGGGGAGCTGTTTTTT. Translated: CASSLRELTGELFF. The V gene is TRBV12-3 or TRBV12-4, the J gene TRBJ2-2, with TRBD2 matching over 7 bases. The CDR3 totals 14 residues. The junction had 2 bases not matched to a gene; V was cut back by 3 bases and J by 4 bases.

This clonotype occurred a few times. The chain carries TRBV6-1 and TRBJ1-2, with TRBD1 as a possible D gene (6 bases). The CDR3 totals 13 residues. V lost 7 bases to trimming and J lost 8 bases, with 17 bases between them. Germline V gives CDR1 MNHNS, CDR2 SASEGT. CDR3 DNA sequence: TGTGCCAGCACCCAAAACCAGGGGCAGGGCTACACCTTC. Amino acid sequence: CASTQNQGQGYTF.

This clonotype was seen repeatedly, ten times or more. This chain connects TRBV5-1 to TRBJ1-6; 10 bases are a match to TRBD1. The CDR3 covers 16 residues. Per the germline V gene, CDR1 is SGHRS and CDR2 is YFSETQ. V lost 4 bases to trimming and J lost 6 bases; unmatched junction nucleotides: 7. This CDR3 is CASSAGQGIGNSPLHF. As DNA, the CDR3 is TGCGCCAGCAGCGCGGGACAGGGGATTGGTAATTCACCCCTCCACTTT.

This clonotype was counted between two and nine times. The rearrangement links TRBV12-3 or TRBV12-4 to TRBJ2-6; the D gene is possibly TRBD1 (6 bases). The CDR3 is 15 amino acids. V lost 8 bases to trimming and J lost 9 bases, with 20 bases between them. CDR3 sequence (DNA): TGTGCCAGCGCCCTTCGGGACAACTCGTTCAACGTCCTGACTTTC. It translates to CASALRDNSFNVLTF.